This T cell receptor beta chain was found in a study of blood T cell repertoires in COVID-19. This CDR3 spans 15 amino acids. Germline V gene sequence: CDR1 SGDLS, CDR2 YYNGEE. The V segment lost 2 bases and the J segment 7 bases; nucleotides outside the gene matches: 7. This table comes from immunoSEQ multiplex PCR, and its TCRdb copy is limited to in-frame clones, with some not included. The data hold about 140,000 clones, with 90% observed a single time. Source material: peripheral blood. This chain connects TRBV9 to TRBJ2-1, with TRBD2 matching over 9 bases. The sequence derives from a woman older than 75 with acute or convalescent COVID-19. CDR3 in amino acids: CASSVGGGGPNEQFF. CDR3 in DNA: TGTGCCAGCAGCGTTGGCGGGGGGGGCCCGAATGAGCAGTTCTTC.